This entry concerns a single T cell receptor (beta chain). Its antigen is still unknown. The data stem from a study of Ad26.COV2.S vaccination and SARS-CoV-2 variants. Broader study findings: Whether participants received vaccine or placebo, their non-spike TCR breadth was similar.

Stated treatment: about 20 received Ad26.COV2.S at low or high dose, single or two shots; 5 received placebo; per-sample allocation not given. The investigators took samples on day 63 after the first vaccine or placebo injection. V was clipped by 3 bases and J by 3 bases, with 12 bases between them. In germline, CDR1 is LNHDA, CDR2 SQIVND (reference sequence). The CDR3 totals 14 residues. Using immunoSEQ multiplex PCR, the repertoire was profiled, and TCRdb retains in-frame clones only, with some absent. The sample has hundreds of thousands of clones, about nine tenths seen once; the top ten hold about 3%.

The rearrangement links TRBV19 to TRBJ2-7; no definite D call. The sequencing here drew on peripheral blood, taken in a trial of Ad26.COV2.S vaccine versus placebo. The clonotype comes from a person between 18 and 60 years old who received the Ad26.COV2.S COVID-19 vaccine or a placebo. The CDR3 here is CASSIRFRDYEQYF. The CDR3 region has the DNA TGTGCCAGTAGTATTCGTTTTCGTGACTACGAGCAGTACTTC. The full variable domain, with the rest looked up from reference TRBV19 and TRBJ2-7, is DGGITQSPKYLFRKEGQNVTLSCEQNLNHDAMYWYRQDPGQGLRLIYYSQIVNDFQKGDIAEGYSVSREKKESFPLTVTSAQKNPTAFYLCASSIRFRDYEQYFGPGTRLTVT.